The rows below give T cell receptor beta chains drawn from one sample of a study of cytomegalovirus exposure and HLA in healthy donors. Sequencing was performed with immunoSEQ multiplex PCR; in TCRdb, only in-frame clones are kept and a portion is missing. The repertoire holds around 130,000 clones, with 77% as singletons. The sequenced sample consisted of PBMCs. These receptors were collected from a man between 18 and 35 years old in good health and CMV-seropositive. Both conserved end residues are part of each CDR3. A D gene is named only where the DNA matches it firmly. The size of a clone is reported for some rows only, either as once, few or many, or as a class for expanded clones.

.	.	TRBV27	TRBJ2-2	TGTGCCAGCAGTTTTTTCCAGGGAGGCAACACCGGGGAGCTGTTTTTT	CASSFFQGGNTGELFF
.	TRBD2	TRBV4-2	TRBJ2-3	TGTGCCAGCAGCCGGACTAGCGGGAGCACAGATACGCAGTATTTT	CASSRTSGSTDTQYF
.	.	TRBV19	TRBJ1-2	TGTGCCAGTACCACGGACAGAGGGGACTATGGCTACACCTTC	CASTTDRGDYGYTF
.	TRBD2	TRBV6-5	TRBJ2-1	TGTGCCAGCAGTTATTCGCCTAGCGGGGGGCCGGGTAGTGAATTCTTC	CASSYSPSGGPGSEFF
once	.	TRBV6-6	TRBJ1-1	TGTGCCAGCACCCACGGGGAGGGGCGTATCGCTTTCTTT	CASTHGEGRIAFF
.	.	TRBV7-6	TRBJ2-5	TGTGCCAGCAGCTTAGCGGCTGGGGGGAGGGAGACCCAGTACTTC	CASSLAAGGRETQYF
.	TRBD1	TRBV30	TRBJ1-1	TGTGCCTGGACCCGGGACAGGGGCAACACTGAAGCTTTCTTT	CAWTRDRGNTEAFF
.	TRBD2	TRBV9	TRBJ2-7	TGTGCCAGCAGCGGAACTAGCGGGAATTACGAGCAGTACTTC	CASSGTSGNYEQYF
.	.	TRBV10-3	TRBJ2-7	TGTGCCATCAGTGAGTCGATCCAAAGGGGTTTCTACGAGCAGTACTTC	CAISESIQRGFYEQYF
.	.	TRBV9	TRBJ1-2	TGTGCCAGCAGCCCGTTGGGAGGACCAGCTAACTATGGCTACACCTTC	CASSPLGGPANYGYTF
.	TRBD2	TRBV9	TRBJ2-7	TGTGCCAGCAGCGCTTCGAGCGGGAGTCTATACGAGCAGTACTTC	CASSASSGSLYEQYF
few	TRBD1	TRBV29-1	TRBJ1-1	TGCAGCGTAGGGACAGGGGGCCTTGAAGCTTTCTTT	CSVGTGGLEAFF
.	.	TRBV5-5	TRBJ1-2	TGTGCCAGCAGCTTGAGAGATCCAAGCAATGGCTACACCTTC	CASSLRDPSNGYTF
once	TRBD1	TRBV13	TRBJ1-1	TGTGCCAGCAGCTCGACGGACAGGCTGAACACTGAAGCTTTCTTT	CASSSTDRLNTEAFF
.	.	TRBV5-6	TRBJ1-1	TGTGCCAGCAGTGAGGTGGGGGACTGGGCTGAAGCTTTCTTT	CASSEVGDWAEAFF
.	.	TRBV7-6	TRBJ1-2	TGTGCCAGCAGCTTACTCGGGGATGGCTACACCTTC	CASSLLGDGYTF
.	TRBD1	TRBV27	TRBJ2-6	TGTGCCAGCAGTTTATTGTGGGGGACAGGTTCCTCTGGGGCCAACGTCCTGACTTTC	CASSLLWGTGSSGANVLTF
.	TRBD2	TRBV6-6	TRBJ2-7	TGTGCCAGCAGTTCCCTAAGCGGGGACTACGAGCAGTACTTC	CASSSLSGDYEQYF
once	TRBD2	TRBV2	TRBJ2-5	TGTGCCAGCAGCGGACTAGCGGGAGATCAAGAGACCCAGTACTTC	CASSGLAGDQETQYF
.	.	TRBV14	TRBJ1-2	TGTGCCAGCAGCCCCCGGGGAAGGGTCAGTAACTATGGCTACACCTTC	CASSPRGRVSNYGYTF
few	TRBD1	TRBV7-2	TRBJ1-1	TGTGCCAGCAGCTCTCAGACAGGGCTGAACACTGAAGCTTTCTTT	CASSSQTGLNTEAFF
.	.	TRBV5-1	TRBJ1-2	TGCGCCAGCAGCTTCGGAGCTAACTATGGCTACACCTTC	CASSFGANYGYTF
.	.	TRBV9	TRBJ2-1	TGTGCCAGCAGCGTAGCCTCTCTCCCCAATGAGCAGTTCTTC	CASSVASLPNEQFF
few	.	TRBV7-2	TRBJ2-1	TGTGCCAGCAGCTTAGCGTTTTCGGGGAATGAGCAGTTCTTC	CASSLAFSGNEQFF
.	.	TRBV11-2	TRBJ1-2	TGTGCCAGCAGCTTAGGGCCCGGGGAGCCTAGCTATGGCTACACCTTC	CASSLGPGEPSYGYTF
.	.	TRBV18	TRBJ1-1	TGTGCCAGCTCACCACCGGAAACAAGGGGTCCTGACACTGAAGCTTTCTTT	CASSPPETRGPDTEAFF
.	TRBD2	TRBV2	TRBJ2-1	TGTGCCAGCAAAAAAGCGGGAGTGGGCAATGAGCAGTTCTTC	CASKKAGVGNEQFF
.	.	TRBV5-1	TRBJ1-6	TGCGCCAGCAGCCAGAGCGGACAGATCTATAATTCACCCCTCCACTTT	CASSQSGQIYNSPLHF
.	.	TRBV30	TRBJ2-7	TGTGCCTGGACCCGAACAGGATACGAGCAGTACTTC	CAWTRTGYEQYF
.	.	TRBV6-5	TRBJ1-1	TGTGCCAGCGGAACGTCGGGGGGCACTGAAGCTTTCTTT	CASGTSGGTEAFF
.	.	TRBV7-6	TRBJ1-6	TGTGCCAGCAGCTTAGGGGCGACAGACAGATCACCCCTCCACTTT	CASSLGATDRSPLHF
.	TRBD1	TRBV15	TRBJ2-5	TGTGCCACCAGCAGAGGACAGGGCTATGATGAGCAGTACTTC	CATSRGQGYDEQYF
few	.	TRBV6-1	TRBJ1-4	TGTGCCAGCAGTGACCCTGCAACTAATGAAAAACTGTTTTTT	CASSDPATNEKLFF